The source of this T cell receptor (beta chain) is a study of blood T cell repertoires in COVID-19. Per the original data handling: Reference gene primer amplification gave nucleated cell count estimates. Assay used: immunoSEQ multiplex PCR; TCRdb lists only in-frame clones, some missing. Clonal size and the V and J genes are those of that table, whereas D and trimming came from the DNA. The table lists about 280,000 clones, approximately 84% of them singletons. V lost 6 bases and J 5 bases, leaving 9 bases between the germline ends. From germline, CDR1 is MNHEY and CDR2 SVGAGI. The CDR3 sequence is 12 residues long.

This chain connects TRBV6-5 to TRBJ2-3, with D tentatively TRBD2 (5 bases). Sequenced: peripheral blood. The receptor was isolated from a woman in her 30s who had recovered from COVID-19. The CDR3 bases are TGTGCCAGCAGGGGAGACGGAGATACGCAGTATTTT. It codes for CASRGDGDTQYF.